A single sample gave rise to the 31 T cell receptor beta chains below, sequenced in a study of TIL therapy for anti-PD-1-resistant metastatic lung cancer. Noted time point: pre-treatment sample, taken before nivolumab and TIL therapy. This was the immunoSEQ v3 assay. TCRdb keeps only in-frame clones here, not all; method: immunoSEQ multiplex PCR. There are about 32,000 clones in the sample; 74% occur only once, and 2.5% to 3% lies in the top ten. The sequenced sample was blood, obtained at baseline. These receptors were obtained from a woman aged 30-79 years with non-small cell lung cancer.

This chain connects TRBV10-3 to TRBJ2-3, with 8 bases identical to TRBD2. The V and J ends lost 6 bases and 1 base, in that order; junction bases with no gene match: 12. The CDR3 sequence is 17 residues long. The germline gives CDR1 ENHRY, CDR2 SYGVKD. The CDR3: CAIRPRGGGVGTDTQYF. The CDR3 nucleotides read TGTGCCATCAGGCCCCGGGGGGGAGGTGTCGGCACAGATACGCAGTATTTT.

Here the CDR3 reads CASSPGTSTGELFF. For the CDR3, the DNA is TGTGCCAGCAGTCCCGGGACTAGCACCGGGGAGCTGTTTTTT. This chain joins TRBV6-5 and TRBJ2-2, with 8 bases matching TRBD2. V shed 5 bases, J shed 4 bases, and the junction held 3 bases outside the gene matches. Germline CDR1 and CDR2: MNHEY and SVGAGI. The CDR3 spans 14 residues.

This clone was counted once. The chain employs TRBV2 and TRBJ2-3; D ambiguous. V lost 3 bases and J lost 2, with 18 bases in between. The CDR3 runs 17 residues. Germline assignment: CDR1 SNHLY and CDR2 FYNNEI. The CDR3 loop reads CASSDQGSPWATDTQYF. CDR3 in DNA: TGTGCCAGCAGTGATCAAGGGTCGCCTTGGGCCACAGATACGCAGTATTTT. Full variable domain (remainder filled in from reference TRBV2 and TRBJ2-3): EPEVTQTPSHQVTQMGQEVILRCVPISNHLYFYWYRQILGQKVEFLVSFYNNEISEKSEIFDDQFSVERPDGSNFTLKIRSTKLEDSAMYFCASSDQGSPWATDTQYFGPGTRLTVL.

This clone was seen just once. CDR3 nucleotide sequence: TGCGCCAGCAGTGAACAAGCCTACAATGAGCAGTTCTTC. This codes for CASSEQAYNEQFF. The V call is TRBV10-2, the J call TRBJ2-1; D ambiguous. With 3 bases removed from V and 2 bases from J, the gap between germline ends came to 5 bases. CDR1 WSHSY and CDR2 SAAADI come from the germline V gene. The CDR3 spans 13 residues.

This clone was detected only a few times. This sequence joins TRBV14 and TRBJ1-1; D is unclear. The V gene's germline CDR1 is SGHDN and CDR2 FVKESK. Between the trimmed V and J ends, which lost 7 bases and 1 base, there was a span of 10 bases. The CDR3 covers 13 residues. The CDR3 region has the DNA TGTGCCAGCACCCTCAAAGGGAACACTGAAGCTTTCTTT. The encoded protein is CASTLKGNTEAFF.

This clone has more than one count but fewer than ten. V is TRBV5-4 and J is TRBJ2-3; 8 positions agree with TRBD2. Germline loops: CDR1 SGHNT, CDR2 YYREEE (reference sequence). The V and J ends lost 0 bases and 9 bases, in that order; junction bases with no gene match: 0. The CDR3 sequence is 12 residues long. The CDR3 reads CASSLASGTQYF. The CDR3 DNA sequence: TGTGCCAGCAGCTTGGCTAGCGGGACGCAGTATTTT.

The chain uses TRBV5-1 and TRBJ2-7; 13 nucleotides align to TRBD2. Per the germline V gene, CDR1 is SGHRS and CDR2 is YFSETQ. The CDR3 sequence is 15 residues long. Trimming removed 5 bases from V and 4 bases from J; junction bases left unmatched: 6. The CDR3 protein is CASRPGTSGTYEQYF. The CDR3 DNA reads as TGCGCCAGCAGGCCTGGGACTAGCGGGACTTACGAGCAGTACTTC.

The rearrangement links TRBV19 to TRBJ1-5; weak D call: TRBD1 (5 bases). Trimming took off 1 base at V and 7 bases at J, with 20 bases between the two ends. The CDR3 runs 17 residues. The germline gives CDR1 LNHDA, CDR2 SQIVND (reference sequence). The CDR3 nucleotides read TGTGCCAGTAGTATAGCCGCCGGGACGGCGTACGGCCAGCCCCAGCATTTT. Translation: CASSIAAGTAYGQPQHF.

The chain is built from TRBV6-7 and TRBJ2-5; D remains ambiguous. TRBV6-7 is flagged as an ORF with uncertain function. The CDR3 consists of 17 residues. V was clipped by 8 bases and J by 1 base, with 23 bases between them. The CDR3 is CASLPVETVRTQETQYF. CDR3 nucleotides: TGTGCCAGCCTCCCAGTAGAAACTGTGAGGACCCAAGAGACCCAGTACTTC.

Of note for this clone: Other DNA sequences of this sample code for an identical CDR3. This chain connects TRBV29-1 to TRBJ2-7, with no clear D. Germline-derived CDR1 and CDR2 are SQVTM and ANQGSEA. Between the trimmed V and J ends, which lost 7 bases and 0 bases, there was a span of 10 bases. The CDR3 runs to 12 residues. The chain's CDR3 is CSATESSYEQYF. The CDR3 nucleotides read TGCAGCGCGACTGAAAGCTCCTACGAGCAGTACTTC.

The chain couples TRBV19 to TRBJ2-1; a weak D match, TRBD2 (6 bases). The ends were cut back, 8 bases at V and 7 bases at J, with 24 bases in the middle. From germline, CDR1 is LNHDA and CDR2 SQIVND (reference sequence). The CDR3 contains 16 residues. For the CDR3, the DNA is TGTGCCAGTGTTGGGCGGGAAGGATTGAAACCTAATGAGCAGTTCTTC. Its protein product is CASVGREGLKPNEQFF.

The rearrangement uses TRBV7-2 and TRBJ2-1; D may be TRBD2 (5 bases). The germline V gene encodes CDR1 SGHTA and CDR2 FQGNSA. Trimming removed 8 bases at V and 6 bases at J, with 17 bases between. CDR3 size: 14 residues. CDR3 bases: TGTGCCAGCCGCCGTCGAGCGGCGAGCAATGAGCAGTTCTTC. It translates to CASRRRAASNEQFF.

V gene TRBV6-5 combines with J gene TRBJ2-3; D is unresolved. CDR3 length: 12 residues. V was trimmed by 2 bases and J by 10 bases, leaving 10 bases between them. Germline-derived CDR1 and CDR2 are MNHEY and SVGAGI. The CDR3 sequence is CASSYQSGPQYF. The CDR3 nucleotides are TGTGCCAGCAGTTACCAGTCCGGCCCGCAGTATTTT.

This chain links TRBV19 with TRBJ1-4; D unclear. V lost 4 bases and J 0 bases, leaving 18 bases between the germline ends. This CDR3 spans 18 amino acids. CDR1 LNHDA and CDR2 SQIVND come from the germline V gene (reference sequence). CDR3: CASSTPSRRGSTNEKLFF. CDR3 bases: TGTGCCAGTAGTACCCCCTCTCGTCGTGGGTCAACTAATGAAAAACTGTTTTTT. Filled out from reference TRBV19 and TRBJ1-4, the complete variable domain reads DGGITQSPKYLFRKEGQNVTLSCEQNLNHDAMYWYRQDPGQGLRLIYYSQIVNDFQKGDIAEGYSVSREKKESFPLTVTSAQKNPTAFYLCASSTPSRRGSTNEKLFFGSGTQLSVL.

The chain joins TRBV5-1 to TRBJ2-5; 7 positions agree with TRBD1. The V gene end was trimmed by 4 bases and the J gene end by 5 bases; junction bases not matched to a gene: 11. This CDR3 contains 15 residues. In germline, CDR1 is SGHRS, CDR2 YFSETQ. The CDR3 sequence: CASSELTGTQETQYF. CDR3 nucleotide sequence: TGCGCCAGCAGCGAGCTGACAGGGACCCAGGAGACCCAGTACTTC.

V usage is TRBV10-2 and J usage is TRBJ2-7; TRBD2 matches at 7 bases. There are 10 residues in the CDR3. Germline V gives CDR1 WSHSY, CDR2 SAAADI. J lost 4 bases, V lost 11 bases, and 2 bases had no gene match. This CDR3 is CAAGDYEQYF. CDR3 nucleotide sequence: TGCGCCGCGGGGGATTACGAGCAGTACTTC.

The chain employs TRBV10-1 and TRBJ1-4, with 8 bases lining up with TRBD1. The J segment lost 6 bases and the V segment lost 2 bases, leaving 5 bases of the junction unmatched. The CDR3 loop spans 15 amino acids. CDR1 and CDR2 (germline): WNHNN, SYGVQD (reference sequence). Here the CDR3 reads CASSERTGRDEKLFF. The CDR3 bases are TGCGCCAGCAGTGAGAGGACAGGGCGGGATGAAAAACTGTTTTTT.

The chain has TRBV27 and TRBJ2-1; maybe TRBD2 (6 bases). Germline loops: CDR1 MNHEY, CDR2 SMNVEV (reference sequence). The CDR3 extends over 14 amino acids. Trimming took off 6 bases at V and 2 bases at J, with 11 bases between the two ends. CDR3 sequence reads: CASRLTSPYNEQFF. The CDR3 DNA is TGTGCCAGCAGATTGACTAGTCCCTACAATGAGCAGTTCTTC.

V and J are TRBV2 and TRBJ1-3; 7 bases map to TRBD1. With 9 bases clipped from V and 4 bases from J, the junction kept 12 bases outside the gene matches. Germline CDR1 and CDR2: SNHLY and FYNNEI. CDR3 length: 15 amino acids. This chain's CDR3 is CARGRGGASGNTIYF. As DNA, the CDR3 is TGTGCCAGAGGGCGAGGGGGCGCGAGCGGAAACACCATATATTTT. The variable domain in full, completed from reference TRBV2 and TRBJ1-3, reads EPEVTQTPSHQVTQMGQEVILRCVPISNHLYFYWYRQILGQKVEFLVSFYNNEISEKSEIFDDQFSVERPDGSNFTLKIRSTKLEDSAMYFCARGRGGASGNTIYFGEGSWLTVV.

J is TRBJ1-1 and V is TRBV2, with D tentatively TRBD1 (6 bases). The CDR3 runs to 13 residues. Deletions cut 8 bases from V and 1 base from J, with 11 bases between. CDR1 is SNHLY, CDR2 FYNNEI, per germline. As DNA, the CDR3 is TGTGCCAGCGGATACAGGGAGAACACTGAAGCTTTCTTT. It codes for CASGYRENTEAFF.

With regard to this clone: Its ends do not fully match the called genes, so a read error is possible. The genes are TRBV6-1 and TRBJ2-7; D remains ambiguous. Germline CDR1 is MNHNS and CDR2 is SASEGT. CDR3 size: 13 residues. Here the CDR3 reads CASSATSSNEQYF. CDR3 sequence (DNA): TGTGCCAGCAGTGCCACATCCTCCAACGAGCAGTACTTC.

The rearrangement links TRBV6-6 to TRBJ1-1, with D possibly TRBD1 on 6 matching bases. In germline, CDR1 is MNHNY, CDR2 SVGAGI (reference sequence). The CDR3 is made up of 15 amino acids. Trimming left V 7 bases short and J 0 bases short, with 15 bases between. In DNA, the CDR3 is TGTGCCAGCAAGGCCGAGGGACATGTGAACACTGAAGCTTTCTTT. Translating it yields CASKAEGHVNTEAFF.

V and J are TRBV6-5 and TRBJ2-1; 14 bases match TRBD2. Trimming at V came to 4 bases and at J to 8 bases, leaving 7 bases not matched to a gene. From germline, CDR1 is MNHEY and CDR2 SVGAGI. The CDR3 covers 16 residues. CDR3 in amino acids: CASSSPTSGRAHEQFF. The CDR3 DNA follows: TGTGCCAGCAGTTCCCCGACTAGCGGGAGGGCCCATGAGCAGTTCTTC.

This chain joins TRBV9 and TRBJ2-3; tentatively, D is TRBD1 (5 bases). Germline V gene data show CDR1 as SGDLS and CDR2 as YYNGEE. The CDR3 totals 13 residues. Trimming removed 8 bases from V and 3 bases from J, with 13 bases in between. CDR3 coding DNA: TGTGCCAGTCAAAGGGGTACAACAGATACGCAGTATTTT. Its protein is CASQRGTTDTQYF.

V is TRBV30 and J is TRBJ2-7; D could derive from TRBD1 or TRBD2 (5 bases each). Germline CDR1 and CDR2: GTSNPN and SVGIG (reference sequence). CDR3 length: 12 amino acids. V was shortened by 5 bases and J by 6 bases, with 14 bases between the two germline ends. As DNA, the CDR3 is TGTGCCTGGGATCGGGGCTTAGCCGAGCAGTACTTC. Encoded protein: CAWDRGLAEQYF.

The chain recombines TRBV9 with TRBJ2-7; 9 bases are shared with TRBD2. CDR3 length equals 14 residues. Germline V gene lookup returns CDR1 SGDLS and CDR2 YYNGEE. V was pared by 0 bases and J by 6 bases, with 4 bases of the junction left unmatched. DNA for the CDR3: TGTGCCAGCAGCGTAGGTAGGACTAGCGCCGAGCAGTACTTC. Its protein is CASSVGRTSAEQYF.

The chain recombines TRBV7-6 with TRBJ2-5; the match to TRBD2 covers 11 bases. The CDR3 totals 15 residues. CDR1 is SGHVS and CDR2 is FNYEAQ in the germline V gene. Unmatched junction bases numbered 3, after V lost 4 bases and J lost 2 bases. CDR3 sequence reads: CASSSGLAVQETQYF. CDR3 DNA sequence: TGTGCCAGCAGCTCGGGACTAGCGGTTCAAGAGACCCAGTACTTC.

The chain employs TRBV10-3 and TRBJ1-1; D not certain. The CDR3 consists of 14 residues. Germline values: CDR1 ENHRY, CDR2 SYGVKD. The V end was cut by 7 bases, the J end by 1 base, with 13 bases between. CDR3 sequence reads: CAIMETTQNTEAFF. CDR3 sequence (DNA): TGTGCCATCATGGAGACAACCCAGAACACTGAAGCTTTCTTT.

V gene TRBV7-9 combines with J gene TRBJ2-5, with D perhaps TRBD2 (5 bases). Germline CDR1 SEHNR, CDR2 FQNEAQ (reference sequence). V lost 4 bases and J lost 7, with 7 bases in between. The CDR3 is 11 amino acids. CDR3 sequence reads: CASSYEGTQYF. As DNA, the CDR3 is TGTGCCAGCAGCTACGAGGGGACCCAGTACTTC.

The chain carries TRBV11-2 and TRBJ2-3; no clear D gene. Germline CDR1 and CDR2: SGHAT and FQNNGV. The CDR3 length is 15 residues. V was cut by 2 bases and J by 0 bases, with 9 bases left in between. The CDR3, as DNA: TGTGCCAGCAGCTTAAGAGCTACTAGCACAGATACGCAGTATTTT. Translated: CASSLRATSTDTQYF.

The CDR3 reads CASSEQGRTSTYEQYF. In DNA form, the CDR3 reads TGTGCCAGCAGTGAACAGGGCCGGACGTCAACCTACGAGCAGTACTTC. The chain couples TRBV6-1 to TRBJ2-7; tentative D call: TRBD1 (5 bases). CDR1 MNHNS and CDR2 SASEGT come from the germline V gene. CDR3 length: 16 amino acids. Trimming left V 2 bases short and J 2 bases short, with 16 bases between.